The clone carrying this TCR beta chain has at least ten counts. The antigen is not known. From germline, CDR1 is SGHRS and CDR2 YFSETQ. J gave up 8 bases and V 0 bases, and 6 bases lay outside the gene matches. This CDR3 is 15 amino acids long. This record belongs to a study of breast tumors, draining lymph nodes, adjacent tissues. MiXCR, applied by TCRdb to the multiplex PCR reads, yields one record per CDR3 protein. The table includes 200,000 or so distinct CDR3 sequences, around a third detected once. Axillary draining lymph nodes of breast cancer patients supplied the node samples. General study points: Tumor TCR diversity was below lymph nodes but above nontumor tissue. The data were judged consistent with most tumor T cells coming from lymph node and expanding in tumor. Tumor and nontumor repertoires were significantly more similar in luminal-like than in basal-like breast cancer.

Sequences were obtained from axillary lymph node tissue. The chain uses TRBV5-1 and TRBJ2-1; TRBD2 agrees at 9 bases. The origin of this receptor is a female donor with breast cancer. Some clones in this sample may be carry-over from other donors' samples. CDR3 region: CASSLEAGGRDEQFF. Here the CDR3 DNA reads TGCGCCAGCAGCTTGGAAGCGGGGGGCCGGGATGAGCAGTTCTTC.